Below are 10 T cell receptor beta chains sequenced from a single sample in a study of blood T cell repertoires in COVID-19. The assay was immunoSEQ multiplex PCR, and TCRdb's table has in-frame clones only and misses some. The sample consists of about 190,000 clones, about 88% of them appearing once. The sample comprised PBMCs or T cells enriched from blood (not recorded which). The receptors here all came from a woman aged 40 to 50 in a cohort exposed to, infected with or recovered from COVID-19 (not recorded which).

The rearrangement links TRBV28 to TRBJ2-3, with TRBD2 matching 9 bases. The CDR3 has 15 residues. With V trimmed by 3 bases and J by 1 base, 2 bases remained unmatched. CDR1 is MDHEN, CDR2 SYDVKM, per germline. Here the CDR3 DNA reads TGTGCCAGCAGTTTGTTAGCGGGGGGCACAGATACGCAGTATTTT. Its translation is CASSLLAGGTDTQYF.

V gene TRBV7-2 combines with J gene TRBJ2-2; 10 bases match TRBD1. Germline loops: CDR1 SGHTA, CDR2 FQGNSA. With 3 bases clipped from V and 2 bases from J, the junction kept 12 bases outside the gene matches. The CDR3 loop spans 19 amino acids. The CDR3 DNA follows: TGTGCCAGCAGCTTCCCACCCATGACAGGGGGCTATAACACCGGGGAGCTGTTTTTT. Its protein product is CASSFPPMTGGYNTGELFF.

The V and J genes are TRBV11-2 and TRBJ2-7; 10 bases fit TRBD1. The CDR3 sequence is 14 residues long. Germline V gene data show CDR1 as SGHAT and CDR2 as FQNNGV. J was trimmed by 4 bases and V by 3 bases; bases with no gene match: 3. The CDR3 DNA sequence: TGTGCCAGCAGCTTGACAGGGGGCGGTTACGAGCAGTACTTC. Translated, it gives CASSLTGGGYEQYF. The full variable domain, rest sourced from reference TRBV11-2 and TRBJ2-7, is EAGVAQSPRYKIIEKRQSVAFWCNPISGHATLYWYQQILGQGPKLLIQFQNNGVVDDSQLPKDRFSAERLKGVDSTLKIQPAKLEDSAVYLCASSLTGGGYEQYFGPGTRLTVT.

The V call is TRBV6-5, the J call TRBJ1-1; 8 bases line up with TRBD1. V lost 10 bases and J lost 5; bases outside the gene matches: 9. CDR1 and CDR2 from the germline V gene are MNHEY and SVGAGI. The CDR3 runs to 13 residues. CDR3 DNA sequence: TGTGCCACCGTAGGACAGGGATGGACTGAAGCTTTCTTT. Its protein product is CATVGQGWTEAFF.

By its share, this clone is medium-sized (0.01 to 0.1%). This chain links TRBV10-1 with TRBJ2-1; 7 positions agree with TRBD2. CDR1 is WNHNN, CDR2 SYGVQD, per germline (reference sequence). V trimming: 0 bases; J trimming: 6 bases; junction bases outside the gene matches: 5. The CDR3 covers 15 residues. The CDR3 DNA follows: TGCGCCAGCAGTGAGTCGGCGGGAGACATCAATGAGCAGTTCTTC. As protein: CASSESAGDINEQFF.

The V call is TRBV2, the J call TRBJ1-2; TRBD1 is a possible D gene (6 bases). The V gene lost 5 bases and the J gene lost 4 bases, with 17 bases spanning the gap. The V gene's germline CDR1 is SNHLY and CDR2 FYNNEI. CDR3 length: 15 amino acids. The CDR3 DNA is TGTGCCAGCAGTCAACTCGTGGCCAGGGGCTATGGCTACACCTTC. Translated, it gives CASSQLVARGYGYTF.

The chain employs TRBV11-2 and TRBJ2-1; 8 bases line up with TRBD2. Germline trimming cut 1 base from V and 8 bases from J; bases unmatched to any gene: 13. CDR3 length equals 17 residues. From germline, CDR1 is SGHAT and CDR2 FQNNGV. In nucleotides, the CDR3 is TGTGCCAGCAGCTTAGGAATGGGCGGGAGGACCCAACATGAGCAGTTCTTC. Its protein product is CASSLGMGGRTQHEQFF.

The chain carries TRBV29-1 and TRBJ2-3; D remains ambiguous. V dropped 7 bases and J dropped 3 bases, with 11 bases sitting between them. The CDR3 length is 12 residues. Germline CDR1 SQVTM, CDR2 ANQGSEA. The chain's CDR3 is CSAAAGTDTQYF. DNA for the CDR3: TGCAGCGCCGCGGCCGGGACAGATACGCAGTATTTT.

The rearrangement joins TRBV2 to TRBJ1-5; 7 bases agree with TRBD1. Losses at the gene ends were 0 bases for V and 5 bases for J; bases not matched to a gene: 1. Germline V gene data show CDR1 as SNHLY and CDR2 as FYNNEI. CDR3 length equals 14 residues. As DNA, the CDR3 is TGTGCCAGCAGTGAAGCAGGGGGCCATCAGCCCCAGCATTTT. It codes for CASSEAGGHQPQHF.

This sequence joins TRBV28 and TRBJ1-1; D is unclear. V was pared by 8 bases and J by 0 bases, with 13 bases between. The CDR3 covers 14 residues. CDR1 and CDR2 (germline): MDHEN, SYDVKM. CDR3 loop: CASGRSLLNTEAFF. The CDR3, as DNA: TGTGCCAGCGGCAGGTCCCTTTTGAACACTGAAGCTTTCTTT.